The rows below give T cell receptor beta chains drawn from one sample of a study of cytomegalovirus exposure and HLA in healthy donors. Some clones are missing from TCRdb's copy, which holds only in-frame ones; the method was immunoSEQ multiplex PCR. This sample has about 170,000 clones, with around 74% found just once. The source material was PBMCs. The receptors shown here come from a female donor in good health and CMV-seronegative. Each CDR3 is given without its conserved first and last residue.

cdr3_length j_call v_call cdr3_aa
11 TRBJ1-5 TRBV2 ASGQGLNQPQH
12 TRBJ2-7 TRBV6-6 ASSLGQGSYEQY
13 TRBJ1-3 TRBV6-5 ASSLGGGRLNTIY
12 TRBJ2-7 TRBV6-5 ASGVTGGPREQY
14 TRBJ1-1 TRBV7-8 ASSLVAGGLATEAF
14 TRBJ2-3 TRBV5-1 ASSLDGPGTGGTQY
11 TRBJ2-7 TRBV2 ASRSTGSNEQY
11 TRBJ2-5 TRBV5-4 ASMAGRGETQY
14 TRBJ2-1 TRBV19 ASRGLGLAGNNEQF
12 TRBJ1-1 TRBV19 ASSRRAGGTEAF
12 TRBJ2-7 TRBV18 ASFASASSYEQY
15 TRBJ2-1 TRBV9 ASSVKAVTGGPGEQF
12 TRBJ1-5 TRBV7-9 ASSLGTLNQPQH
11 TRBJ2-3 TRBV5-1 ASRAGGEGTQY
13 TRBJ1-3 TRBV5-1 ASSLETGGGNTIY
11 TRBJ1-6 TRBV7-9 ASSLDVRGSLH
11 TRBJ1-2 TRBV15 ATAPGGARGYT
11 TRBJ2-7 TRBV29-1 SVRGRLGYEQY
11 TRBJ2-2 TRBV7-2 ASHRVNTGELF
13 TRBJ2-3 TRBV11-2 ASSARLDGTDTQY
14 TRBJ2-3 TRBV6-5 ASSYRVAGQTDTQY
14 TRBJ2-5 TRBV25-1 ASSPRTDRATETQY
17 TRBJ2-1 TRBV14 ASSLRGGVAGVHYNEQF
12 TRBJ2-1 TRBV30 AWSGGLAINEQF
13 TRBJ1-5 TRBV18 ASSPSGREAQPQH
10 TRBJ2-7 TRBV5-1 ASRSHYNEQY
11 TRBJ1-1 TRBV7-2 ASSYRGNTEAF
11 TRBJ2-5 TRBV29-1 SVAAGSQETQY
11 TRBJ2-7 TRBV5-6 ASNPTPSYEQY
11 TRBJ2-3 TRBV19 ASSQGGSDTQY
12 TRBJ1-5 TRBV4-1 ASSPWDRAQPQH
10 TRBJ1-2 TRBV4-1 ASSLTGNGYT
13 TRBJ1-5 TRBV15 ATSRDLGGNQPQH
13 TRBJ2-1 TRBV27 ASSARGPGYNEQF
13 TRBJ1-3 TRBV5-4 ASSLEGGQRNTIY
9 TRBJ2-7 TRBV27 ASSSNYEQY
13 TRBJ1-2 TRBV5-4 ASSLGREQGGGYT
19 TRBJ2-1 TRBV14 ASSLFTGRGGPPLKYNEQF
13 TRBJ1-2 TRBV5-6 ASSSLRQGYGGYT
10 TRBJ2-3 TRBV29-1 SRGGDGDTQY
12 TRBJ2-5 TRBV7-7 ASSPQGQPRTQY
11 TRBJ2-7 TRBV6-5 ASSTPSGREQY
12 TRBJ1-4 TRBV2 ASSWNRGNEKLF
13 TRBJ2-2 TRBV7-3 ASSETGGKTGELF
12 TRBJ2-2 TRBV9 ASSVNSITGELF
12 TRBJ2-2 TRBV29-1 SVASGSIDGKLF
14 TRBJ2-1 TRBV6-4 ASSDYGGAEYNEQF
12 TRBJ1-2 TRBV21-1 ASSERAANYGYT
11 TRBJ1-1 TRBV5-1 ASSSQLNTEAF
15 TRBJ2-1 TRBV9 ASSVGPETSSYNEQF
11 TRBJ2-3 TRBV7-3 ASSLNGADTQY
14 TRBJ1-3 TRBV5-1 ASSFTGGGSGNTIY
12 TRBJ2-3 TRBV4-1 ASGLAGNTDTQY
15 TRBJ2-3 TRBV7-2 ASSLDLAEMHTDTQY
11 TRBJ2-7 TRBV5-1 ASSRGGSSQQY
12 TRBJ1-1 TRBV15 ATSRDTRNTEAF
12 TRBJ1-1 TRBV6-5 ASSQGQAYTEAF
12 TRBJ1-2 TRBV6-1 ASSESNWGGGYT
12 TRBJ2-1 TRBV5-1 ASSRLAGDNEQF